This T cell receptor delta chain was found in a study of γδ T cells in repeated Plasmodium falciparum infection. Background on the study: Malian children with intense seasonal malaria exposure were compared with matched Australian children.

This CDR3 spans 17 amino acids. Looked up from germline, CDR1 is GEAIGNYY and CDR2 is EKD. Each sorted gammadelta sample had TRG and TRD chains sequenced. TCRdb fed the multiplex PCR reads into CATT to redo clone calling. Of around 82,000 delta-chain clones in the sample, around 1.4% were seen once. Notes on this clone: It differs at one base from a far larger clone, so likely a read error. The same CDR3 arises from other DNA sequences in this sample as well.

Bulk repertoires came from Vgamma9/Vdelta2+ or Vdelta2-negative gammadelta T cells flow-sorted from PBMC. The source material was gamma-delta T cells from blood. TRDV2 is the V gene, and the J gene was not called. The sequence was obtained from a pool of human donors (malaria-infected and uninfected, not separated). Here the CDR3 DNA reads TGTGCCTGTGACACCGTCGTGACTTCTCCCAACACCGATAAGCTCATCTTT. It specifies CACDTVVTSPNTDKLIF.